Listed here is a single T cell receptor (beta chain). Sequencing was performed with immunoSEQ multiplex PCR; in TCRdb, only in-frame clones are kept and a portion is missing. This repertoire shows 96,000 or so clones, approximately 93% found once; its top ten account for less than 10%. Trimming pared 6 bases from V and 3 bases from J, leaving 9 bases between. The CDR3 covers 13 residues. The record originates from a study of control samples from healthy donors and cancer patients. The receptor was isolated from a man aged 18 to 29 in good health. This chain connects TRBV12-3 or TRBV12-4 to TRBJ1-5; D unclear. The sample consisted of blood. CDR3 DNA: TGTGCCAGCAGGGTGACGGACAATCAGCCCCAGCATTTT. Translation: CASRVTDNQPQHF.